The 2 T cell receptor beta chains listed next were all sequenced from one sample in a study of identical twins (dated by TCRdb to 2015 to 2016). The library relied on 5' RACE. These reads were obtained on an Illumina HiSeq 2000. TCRdb cleaned the public reads at Q25 with fastp, built clones with MiXCR and kept in-frame beta chains. Rows are combined by CDR3 protein, so each entry shows the most common genes and DNA. The table for this sample lists 1.5 million or so distinct CDR3 sequences; 32% of them were counted only once. The ten most abundant clones make up about 0.3% of the sample. Sequencing used cord blood. These receptors all stem from a newborn girl in good health.

The rearrangement uses TRBV20-1 and TRBJ2-5; 10 nucleotides match TRBD2. Germline CDR1 reads DFQATT; CDR2 reads SNEGSKA (reference sequence). The CDR3 runs to 14 residues. CDR3 sequence reads: CSPTLAGGYNEQYF. As DNA, the CDR3 is TGCAGCCCTACTTTAGCGGGGGGTTACAATGAGCAGTACTTC.

This clonotype occurred a few times. J is TRBJ1-4 and V is TRBV20-1; weak D call: TRBD1 (6 bases). V lost 4 bases and J lost 4, with 10 bases in between. The germline V gene has CDR1 DFQATT and CDR2 SNEGSKA (reference sequence). The CDR3 has 13 residues. The CDR3 DNA sequence: TGCAGTGCTACAGGGGAGGGTAATGAAAAACTGTTTTTT. This gives the protein CSATGEGNEKLFF.